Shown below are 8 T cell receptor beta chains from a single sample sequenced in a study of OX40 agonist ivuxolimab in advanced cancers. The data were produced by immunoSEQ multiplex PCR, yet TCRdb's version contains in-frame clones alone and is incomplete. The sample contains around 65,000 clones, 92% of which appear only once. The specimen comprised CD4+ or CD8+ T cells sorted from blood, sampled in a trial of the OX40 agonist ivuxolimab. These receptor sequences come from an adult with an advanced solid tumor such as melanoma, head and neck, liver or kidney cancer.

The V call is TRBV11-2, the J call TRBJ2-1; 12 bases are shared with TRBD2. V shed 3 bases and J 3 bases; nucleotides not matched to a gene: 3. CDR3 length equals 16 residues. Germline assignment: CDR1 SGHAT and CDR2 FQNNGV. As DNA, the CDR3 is TGTGCCAGCAGCTTGGGGGGACTAGCGGGCTACAATGAGCAGTTCTTC. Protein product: CASSLGGLAGYNEQFF.

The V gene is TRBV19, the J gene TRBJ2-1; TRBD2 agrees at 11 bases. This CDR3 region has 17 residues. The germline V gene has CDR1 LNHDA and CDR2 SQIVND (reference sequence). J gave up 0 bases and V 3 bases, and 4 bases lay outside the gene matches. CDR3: CASSIASGRHSYNEQFF. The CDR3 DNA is TGTGCCAGTAGTATCGCTAGCGGGAGGCACTCCTACAATGAGCAGTTCTTC.

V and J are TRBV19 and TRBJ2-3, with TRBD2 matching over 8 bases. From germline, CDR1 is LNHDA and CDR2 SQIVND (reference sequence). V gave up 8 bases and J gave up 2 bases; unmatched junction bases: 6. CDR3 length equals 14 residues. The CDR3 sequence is CASGSGTSTDTQYF. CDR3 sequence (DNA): TGTGCCAGTGGTAGCGGGACCTCCACAGATACGCAGTATTTT.

CDR3 in DNA: TGTGCCAGCAGCCCGGGGAGTACCGGGGAGCTGTTTTTT. Amino acid sequence: CASSPGSTGELFF. The chain links TRBV9 to TRBJ2-2, with a weak D call TRBD2 (5 bases). Germline assignment: CDR1 SGDLS and CDR2 YYNGEE. V gave up 4 bases and J gave up 5 bases, with 9 bases separating them. The CDR3 totals 13 residues. Supplemented by reference TRBV9 and TRBJ2-2, the full variable domain reads DSGVTQTPKHLITATGQRVTLRCSPRSGDLSVYWYQQSLDQGLQFLIQYYNGEERAKGNILERFSAQQFPDLHSELNLSSLELGDSALYFCASSPGSTGELFFGEGSRLTVL.

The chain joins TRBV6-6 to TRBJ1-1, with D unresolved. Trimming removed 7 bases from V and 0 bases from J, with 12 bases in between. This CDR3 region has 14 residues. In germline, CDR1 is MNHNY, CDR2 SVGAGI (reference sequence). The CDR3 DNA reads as TGTGCCAGCATAGCTTTCCGGCTGAACACTGAAGCTTTCTTT. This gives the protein CASIAFRLNTEAFF.

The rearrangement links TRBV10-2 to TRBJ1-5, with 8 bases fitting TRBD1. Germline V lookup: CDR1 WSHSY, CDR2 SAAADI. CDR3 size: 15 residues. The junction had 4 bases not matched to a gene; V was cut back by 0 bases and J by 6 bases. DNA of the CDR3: TGCGCCAGCAGTGAGTCCGGGACAGGTCGTCAGCCCCAGCATTTT. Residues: CASSESGTGRQPQHF.

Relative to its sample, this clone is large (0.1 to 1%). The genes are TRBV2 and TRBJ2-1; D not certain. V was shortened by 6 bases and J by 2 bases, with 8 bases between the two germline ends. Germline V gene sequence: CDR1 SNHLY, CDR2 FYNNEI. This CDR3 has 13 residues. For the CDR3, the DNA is TGTGCCAGCAGATCCCGGGCCTACAATGAGCAGTTCTTC. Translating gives CASRSRAYNEQFF.

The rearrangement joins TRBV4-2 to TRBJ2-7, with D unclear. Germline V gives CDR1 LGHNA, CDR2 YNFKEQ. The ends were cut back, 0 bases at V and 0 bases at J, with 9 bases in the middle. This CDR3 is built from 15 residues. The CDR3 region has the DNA TGTGCCAGCAGCCAAGACGCTAGTTCCTCCTACGAGCAGTACTTC. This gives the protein CASSQDASSSYEQYF.